A selection of T cell receptor beta chains follows, all from one sample in a study of ipilimumab plus nivolumab after autologous stem cell transplantation. The table came from immunoSEQ multiplex PCR; TCRdb's copy has only in-frame clones and leaves some out. The sample comprises 15,000 to 20,000 clones, almost 80% of which are singletons, and roughly a tenth rests with the top ten. The sample was PBMCs, taken in a trial of ipilimumab plus nivolumab as post-transplant consolidation. All receptors derive from a male donor with diffuse large B-cell lymphoma. Each CDR3 is given with its conserved first and last residue. Fields, in order: clone size, J gene, D gene, V gene, CDR3 DNA, CDR3 protein. A D gene is named only where the DNA matches it firmly. Where a row states a size, it is once, few, many or the class of an expanded clone; other rows omit it.

. TRBJ1-5 . TRBV7-2 TGTGCCAGCAGCTTACGCAGGGGTGATAGCAATCAGCCCCAGCATTTT CASSLRRGDSNQPQHF
. TRBJ2-7 . TRBV19 TGTGCCAGTAGTATAGACCCCAGGTTCGGCGAGCAGTACTTC CASSIDPRFGEQYF
. TRBJ2-7 . TRBV2 TGTGCCAGCAGTCCCGGGACATTTAGCTCCTACGAGCAGTACTTC CASSPGTFSSYEQYF
. TRBJ2-1 TRBD1 TRBV18 TGTGCCAGCTCACGAAGACAGGGGGCCTACAATGAGCAGTTCTTC CASSRRQGAYNEQFF
. TRBJ1-6 . TRBV4-2 TGTGCCAGCAGCCAAGATCCTAACATCGGGGCCTCACCCCTCCACTTT CASSQDPNIGASPLHF
medium-sized TRBJ1-4 TRBD1 TRBV27 TGTGCCAGCAGTTCAGAAGGGGGCGAAAAACTGTTTTTT CASSSEGGEKLFF
few TRBJ1-4 . TRBV27 TGTGCCAGCAGTTTACAGGGCGGAGAAAAACTGTTTTTT CASSLQGGEKLFF
. TRBJ2-1 . TRBV18 TGTGCCAGCTCACAAGGCAGGGACAATGAGCAGTTCTTC CASSQGRDNEQFF
. TRBJ2-3 TRBD2 TRBV7-2 TGTGCCAGCAGCTTAGTCGCGGGGGGGCCGGGAGATACGCAGTATTTT CASSLVAGGPGDTQYF
. TRBJ2-3 TRBD2 TRBV7-9 TGTGCCAGCAGCTCATCACTAGCGGGGGTCACAGATACGCAGTATTTT CASSSSLAGVTDTQYF
. TRBJ2-1 . TRBV12-5 TGTGCTAGTGGTTTTGACAGCCTGTACAATGAGCAGTTCTTC CASGFDSLYNEQFF
. TRBJ1-1 . TRBV7-6 TGTGCCAGCACCTACAGGGAAGGCACTGAAGCTTTCTTT CASTYREGTEAFF
. TRBJ2-2 . TRBV6-1 TGTGCCATTCGAACGAACACCGGGGAGCTGTTTTTT CAIRTNTGELFF
. TRBJ1-3 . TRBV11-2 TGTGCCAGCGGTATCTCCCACTCTGGAAACACCATATATTTT CASGISHSGNTIYF
. TRBJ1-5 . TRBV5-1 TGCGCCAGCAGCCCCGGGTCACTGGGTAGCAATCAGCCCCAGCATTTT CASSPGSLGSNQPQHF
. TRBJ1-2 . TRBV5-6 TGTGCCAGCAGCCCGGGACCTAATTTCAACTATGGCTACACCTTC CASSPGPNFNYGYTF
. TRBJ1-1 . TRBV29-1 TGCAGCGCCTTAGGGGAATTGAACACTGAAGCTTTCTTT CSALGELNTEAFF
. TRBJ1-6 . TRBV12-5 TGTGCTAGTGGCGGGGAGGCGTATTCACCCCTCCACTTT CASGGEAYSPLHF
. TRBJ1-2 . TRBV6-1 TGTGCCAGCAGTGAAAAGGGAAACTATGGCTACACCTTC CASSEKGNYGYTF
. TRBJ1-2 TRBD1 TRBV2 TGTGCCAGCTCAAGGAATGGACAGGGGTTGGGAGGCTACACCTTC CASSRNGQGLGGYTF
. TRBJ2-3 . TRBV25-1 TGTGCCAGCAGTGCTCCCCTAAGGGGTACGCAGTATTTT CASSAPLRGTQYF
. TRBJ1-2 . TRBV9 TGTGCCAGCAGCGTTTCGACAGTCAGCTATGGCTACACCTTC CASSVSTVSYGYTF
. TRBJ1-6 . TRBV7-3 TGTGCCAGCAGCTTAAACTCCTATAATTCACCCCTCCACTTT CASSLNSYNSPLHF
. TRBJ1-4 . TRBV7-9 TGTGCCAGCAGCTCCCTAAAGCGTCAAGCGGGGGGCGAAGGAAAACTGTTTTTT CASSSLKRQAGGEGKLFF
. TRBJ2-1 TRBD2 TRBV12-5 TGTGCTAGTGGTCTAGGACTAGCGTTCGATGAGCAGTTCTTC CASGLGLAFDEQFF
. TRBJ1-4 TRBD1 TRBV5-1 TGCGCCAGCAGCTTGGGCAGGGGGCGGAATGAAAAACTGTTTTTT CASSLGRGRNEKLFF
. TRBJ2-6 . TRBV7-2 TGTGCCAGCAGCTCAAACTCTGGGGCCAACGTCCTGACTTTC CASSSNSGANVLTF
. TRBJ1-4 TRBD1 TRBV27 TGTGCCAGCAGACGACAGGGGTCTAATGAAAAACTGTTTTTT CASRRQGSNEKLFF
. TRBJ1-2 TRBD1 TRBV25-1 TGTGCCAGCAGCTGGACAGGGGGCGCAAGTGGCTACACCTTC CASSWTGGASGYTF
. TRBJ1-4 TRBD1 TRBV2 TGTGCCAGCAGTGACTCTCAGGGGGCTTATGAAAAACTGTTTTTT CASSDSQGAYEKLFF
. TRBJ2-1 . TRBV7-8 TGTGCCAGCAGCGTAGAGAACAATGAGCAGTTCTTC CASSVENNEQFF
. TRBJ2-1 TRBD2 TRBV11-3 TGTGCCAGCAGCCCCAATAGCGGGGGGACCTACAATGAGCAGTTCTTC CASSPNSGGTYNEQFF
. TRBJ1-3 . TRBV7-9 TGTGCCAGCAGCTTCGCGGGGAGGCACTCTGGAAACACCATATATTTT CASSFAGRHSGNTIYF
. TRBJ2-3 . TRBV5-4 TGTGCCAGCGCTACTGAGGGGGGGGGTGAAGATACGCAGTATTTT CASATEGGGEDTQYF
. TRBJ2-1 . TRBV14 TGTGCCAGCAGCCAAGATTCCCCCGGTAGGGGCAGGAATGAGCAGTTCTTC CASSQDSPGRGRNEQFF
. TRBJ1-1 TRBD1 TRBV7-8 TGTGCCAGCAGTATCGCAAGGGGGCCGAACACTGAAGCTTTCTTT CASSIARGPNTEAFF
. TRBJ1-5 . TRBV7-8 TGTGCCAGCAGCTTCTTGCCTTCCAGGAATAATCAGCCCCAGCATTTT CASSFLPSRNNQPQHF
. TRBJ2-7 . TRBV7-3 TGTGCCAGCAGCTTAGCAGGGGCCCACCTGGGCTCCTACGAGCAGTACTTC CASSLAGAHLGSYEQYF
. TRBJ2-5 . TRBV7-3 TGTGCCAGCAGCGGAAGAAGGGAGACCCAGTACTTC CASSGRRETQYF
few TRBJ2-7 . TRBV4-1 TGCGCCAGCAGCCCACAACATGGTTACGAGCAGTACTTC CASSPQHGYEQYF
. TRBJ1-1 . TRBV7-2 TGTGCCAGCAGATGGGGAGGCGCCACTGAAGCTTTCTTT CASRWGGATEAFF
. TRBJ2-7 TRBD1 TRBV30 TGTGCCTGGACTAGTCAGGGGGCCGCCTACGAGCAGTACTTC CAWTSQGAAYEQYF
. TRBJ1-2 . TRBV2 TGTGCCAGCAGTGAAACAGGGTGGTTTATGTATGGCTACACCTTC CASSETGWFMYGYTF
. TRBJ1-3 . TRBV7-9 TGTGCCAGCGGGGGGGGGACGGTTACGTCTGGAAACACCATATATTTT CASGGGTVTSGNTIYF
. TRBJ2-3 TRBD1 TRBV2 TGTGCCAGCAGTCGCCGGGACAGCTTCACAGATACGCAGTATTTT CASSRRDSFTDTQYF
. TRBJ1-5 . TRBV5-1 TGCGCCAGCAGCTTGGCGGGCGATAGCAATCAGCCCCAGCATTTT CASSLAGDSNQPQHF
. TRBJ2-5 TRBD2 TRBV27 TGTGCCAGCAGTTTATCTAGCGGGGTTCAGACCCAGTACTTC CASSLSSGVQTQYF
. TRBJ2-2 TRBD2 TRBV4-1 TGCGCCAGCAGCCAAGGGACTAGCGGGGGGCGGACCGGGGAGCTGTTTTTT CASSQGTSGGRTGELFF
few TRBJ1-5 TRBD1 TRBV4-2 TGTGCCAGCAGCCACGACGCCGGGACAGGAAATCAGCCCCAGCATTTT CASSHDAGTGNQPQHF
. TRBJ1-2 . TRBV11-3 TGTGCCAGCAGCTTTGCAGAAAACTATGGCTACACCTTC CASSFAENYGYTF
. TRBJ1-5 TRBD1 TRBV27 TGTGCCAGCAGTTTACAGGGGGCTCCAGGACAGCCCCAGCATTTT CASSLQGAPGQPQHF
. TRBJ1-1 . TRBV14 TGTGCCAGCAGCCAAGATACGTCTGGGTACACTGAAGCTTTCTTT CASSQDTSGYTEAFF
. TRBJ2-7 . TRBV19 TGTGCCAGTAGTCCAAGACGGGACGGTTCCTACGAGCAGTACTTC CASSPRRDGSYEQYF
. TRBJ2-5 . TRBV19 TGTGCCAGTAGTATCGCGGTAGCGGCAACCAAAGAGACCCAGTACTTC CASSIAVAATKETQYF